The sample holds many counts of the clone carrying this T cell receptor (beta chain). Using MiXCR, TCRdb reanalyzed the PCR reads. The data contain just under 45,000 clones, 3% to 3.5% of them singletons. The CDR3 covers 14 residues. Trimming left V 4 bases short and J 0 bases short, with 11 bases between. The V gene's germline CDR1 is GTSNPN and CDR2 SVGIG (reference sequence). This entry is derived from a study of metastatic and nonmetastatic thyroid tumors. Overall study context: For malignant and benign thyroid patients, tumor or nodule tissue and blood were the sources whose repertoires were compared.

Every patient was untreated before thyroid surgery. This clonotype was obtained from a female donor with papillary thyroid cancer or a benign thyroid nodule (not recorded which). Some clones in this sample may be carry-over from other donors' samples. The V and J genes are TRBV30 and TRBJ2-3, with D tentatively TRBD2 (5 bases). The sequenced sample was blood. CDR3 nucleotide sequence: TGTGCCTGGACCAGCGGCCCTAGCACAGATACGCAGTATTTT. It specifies CAWTSGPSTDTQYF.